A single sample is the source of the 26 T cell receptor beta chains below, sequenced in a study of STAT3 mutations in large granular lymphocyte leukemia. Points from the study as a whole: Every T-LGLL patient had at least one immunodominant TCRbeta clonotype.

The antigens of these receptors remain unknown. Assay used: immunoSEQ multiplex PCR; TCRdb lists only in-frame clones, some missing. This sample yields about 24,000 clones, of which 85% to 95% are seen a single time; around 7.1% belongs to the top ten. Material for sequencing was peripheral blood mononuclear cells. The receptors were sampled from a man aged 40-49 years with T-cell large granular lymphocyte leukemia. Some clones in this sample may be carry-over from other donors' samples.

CDR3 nucleotide sequence: TGTGCCAGCAGCCCTTACTCGACCCTTCCGCCCCAGCATTTT. This codes for CASSPYSTLPPQHF. The chain uses TRBV7-2 and TRBJ1-5; no firm D call. Germline CDR1 and CDR2: SGHTA and FQGNSA. The CDR3 is 14 residues long. V was clipped by 5 bases and J by 9 bases, with 17 bases between them.

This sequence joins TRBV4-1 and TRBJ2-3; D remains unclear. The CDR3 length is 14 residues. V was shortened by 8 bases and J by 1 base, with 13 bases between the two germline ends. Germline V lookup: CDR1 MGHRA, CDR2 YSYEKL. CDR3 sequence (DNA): TGCGCCAGCCGATACGACTCCCGCACAGATACGCAGTATTTT. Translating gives CASRYDSRTDTQYF.

CDR3 in DNA: TGCGCCAGCAGCTTGGGGTCGACTAGCGGGGATCAACAGTTCTTC. This encodes CASSLGSTSGDQQFF. V gene TRBV5-1 combines with J gene TRBJ2-1, with 11 bases matching TRBD2. Germline V gives CDR1 SGHRS, CDR2 YFSETQ. This CDR3 region has 15 residues. The V gene end was trimmed by 0 bases and the J gene end by 13 bases; junction bases not matched to a gene: 9. The entire variable domain, with the rest obtained from reference TRBV5-1 and TRBJ2-1, is as follows: KAGVTQTPRYLIKTRGQQVTLSCSPISGHRSVSWYQQTPGQGLQFLFEYFSETQRNKGNFPGRFSGRQFSNSRSEMNVSTLELGDSALYLCASSLGSTSGDQQFFGPGTRLTVL.

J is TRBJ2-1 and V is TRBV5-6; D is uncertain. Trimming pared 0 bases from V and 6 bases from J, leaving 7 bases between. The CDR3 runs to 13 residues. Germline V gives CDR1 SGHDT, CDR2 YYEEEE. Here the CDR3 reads CASSLGASNEQFF. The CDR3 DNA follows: TGTGCCAGCAGCTTGGGGGCGAGCAATGAGCAGTTCTTC. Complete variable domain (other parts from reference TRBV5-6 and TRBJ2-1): DAGVTQSPTHLIKTRGQQVTLRCSPKSGHDTVSWYQQALGQGPQFIFQYYEEEERQRGNFPDRFSGHQFPNYSSELNVNALLLGDSALYLCASSLGASNEQFFGPGTRLTVL.

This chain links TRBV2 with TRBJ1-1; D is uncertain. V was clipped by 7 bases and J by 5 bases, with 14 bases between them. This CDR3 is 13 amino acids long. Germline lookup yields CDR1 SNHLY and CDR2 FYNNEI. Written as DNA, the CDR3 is TGTGCCAGCATCGGGCCACTGAGAACTGAAGCTTTCTTT. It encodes CASIGPLRTEAFF. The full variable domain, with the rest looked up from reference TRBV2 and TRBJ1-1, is EPEVTQTPSHQVTQMGQEVILRCVPISNHLYFYWYRQILGQKVEFLVSFYNNEISEKSEIFDDQFSVERPDGSNFTLKIRSTKLEDSAMYFCASIGPLRTEAFFGQGTRLTVV.

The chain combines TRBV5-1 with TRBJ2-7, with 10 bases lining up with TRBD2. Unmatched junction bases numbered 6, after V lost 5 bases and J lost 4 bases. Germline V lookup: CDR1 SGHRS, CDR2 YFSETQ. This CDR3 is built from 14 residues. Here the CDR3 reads CASRPGLASYEQYF. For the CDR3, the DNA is TGCGCCAGCAGACCGGGACTAGCGTCTTACGAGCAGTACTTC.

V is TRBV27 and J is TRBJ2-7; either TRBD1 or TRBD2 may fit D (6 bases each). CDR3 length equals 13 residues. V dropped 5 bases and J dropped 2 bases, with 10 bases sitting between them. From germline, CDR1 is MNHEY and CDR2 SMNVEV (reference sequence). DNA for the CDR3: TGTGCCAGCAGTCCGGGGGCCACCTACGAGCAGTACTTC. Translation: CASSPGATYEQYF.

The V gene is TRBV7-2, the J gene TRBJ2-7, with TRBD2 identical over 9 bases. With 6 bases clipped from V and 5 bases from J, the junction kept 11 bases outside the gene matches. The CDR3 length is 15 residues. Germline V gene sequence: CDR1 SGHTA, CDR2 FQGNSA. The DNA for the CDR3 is TGTGCCAGCAGGCCGGGACTAGCACCTGAGGACGAGCAGTACTTC. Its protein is CASRPGLAPEDEQYF.

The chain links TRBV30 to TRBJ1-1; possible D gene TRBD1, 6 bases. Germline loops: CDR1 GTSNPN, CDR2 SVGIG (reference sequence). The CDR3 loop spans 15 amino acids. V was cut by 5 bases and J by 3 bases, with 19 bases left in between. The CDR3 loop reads CAWAYLTGIDTEAFF. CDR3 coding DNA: TGTGCCTGGGCCTACCTCACAGGGATTGACACTGAAGCTTTCTTT.

CDR3 in DNA: TGTGCCAGCAGCTTAGGTGCCCTTTACACAGATACGCAGTATTTT. It translates to CASSLGALYTDTQYF. V usage is TRBV7-6 and J usage is TRBJ2-3; no clear D. This CDR3 has 15 amino acids. Trimming took 1 base from V and 2 from J, leaving 10 bases between them. From germline, CDR1 is SGHVS and CDR2 FNYEAQ.

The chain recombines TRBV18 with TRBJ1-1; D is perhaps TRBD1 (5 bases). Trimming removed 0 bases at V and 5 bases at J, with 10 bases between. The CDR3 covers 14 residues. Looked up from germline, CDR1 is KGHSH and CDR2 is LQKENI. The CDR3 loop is CASSPPLGETEAFF. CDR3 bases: TGTGCCAGCTCACCACCGCTAGGGGAGACTGAAGCTTTCTTT.

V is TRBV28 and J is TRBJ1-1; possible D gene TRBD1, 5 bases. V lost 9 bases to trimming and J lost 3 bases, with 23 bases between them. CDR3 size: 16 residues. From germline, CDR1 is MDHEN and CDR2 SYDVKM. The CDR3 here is CASNSVGQPQDTEAFF. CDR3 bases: TGTGCCAGTAATAGTGTGGGGCAGCCGCAGGACACTGAAGCTTTCTTT.

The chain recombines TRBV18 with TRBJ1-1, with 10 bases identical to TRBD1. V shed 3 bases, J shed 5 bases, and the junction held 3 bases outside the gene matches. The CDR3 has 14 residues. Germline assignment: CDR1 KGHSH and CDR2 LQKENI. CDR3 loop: CASSPGTGVTEAFF. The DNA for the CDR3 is TGTGCCAGCTCACCGGGGACAGGGGTGACTGAAGCTTTCTTT.

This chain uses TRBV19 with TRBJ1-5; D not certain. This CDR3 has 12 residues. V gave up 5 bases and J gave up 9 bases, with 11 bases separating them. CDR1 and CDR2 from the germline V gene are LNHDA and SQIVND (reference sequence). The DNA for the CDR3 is TGTGCCAGTAGTGACGATATGGCGCCCCAGCATTTT. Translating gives CASSDDMAPQHF. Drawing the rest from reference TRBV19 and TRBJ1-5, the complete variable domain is DGGITQSPKYLFRKEGQNVTLSCEQNLNHDAMYWYRQDPGQGLRLIYYSQIVNDFQKGDIAEGYSVSREKKESFPLTVTSAQKNPTAFYLCASSDDMAPQHFGDGTRLSIL.

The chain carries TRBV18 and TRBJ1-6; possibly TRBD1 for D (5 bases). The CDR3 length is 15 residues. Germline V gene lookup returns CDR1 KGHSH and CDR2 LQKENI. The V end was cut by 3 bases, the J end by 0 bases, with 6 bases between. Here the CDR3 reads CASSPGLSYNSPLHF. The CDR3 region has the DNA TGTGCCAGCTCACCGGGACTCTCCTATAATTCACCCCTCCACTTT.

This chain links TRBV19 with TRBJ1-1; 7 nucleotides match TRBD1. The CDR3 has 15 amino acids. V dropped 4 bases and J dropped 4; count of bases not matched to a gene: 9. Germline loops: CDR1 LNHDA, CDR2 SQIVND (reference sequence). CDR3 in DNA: TGTGCCAGTAGTAGAGACAGGGTAGGGGTCACTGAAGCTTTCTTT. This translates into CASSRDRVGVTEAFF.

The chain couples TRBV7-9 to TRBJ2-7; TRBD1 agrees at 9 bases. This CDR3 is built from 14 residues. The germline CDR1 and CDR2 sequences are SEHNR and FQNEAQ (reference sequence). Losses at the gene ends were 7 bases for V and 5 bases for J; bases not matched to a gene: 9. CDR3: CASNPGQGVDEQYF. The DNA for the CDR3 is TGTGCCAGCAATCCGGGACAGGGAGTCGACGAGCAGTACTTC.

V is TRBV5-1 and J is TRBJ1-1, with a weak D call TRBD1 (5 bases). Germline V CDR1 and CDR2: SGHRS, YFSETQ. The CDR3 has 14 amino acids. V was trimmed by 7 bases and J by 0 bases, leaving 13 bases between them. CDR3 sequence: CASGSWGMNTEAFF. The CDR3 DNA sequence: TGCGCCAGCGGGTCCTGGGGCATGAACACTGAAGCTTTCTTT. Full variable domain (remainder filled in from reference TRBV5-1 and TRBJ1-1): KAGVTQTPRYLIKTRGQQVTLSCSPISGHRSVSWYQQTPGQGLQFLFEYFSETQRNKGNFPGRFSGRQFSNSRSEMNVSTLELGDSALYLCASGSWGMNTEAFFGQGTRLTVV.

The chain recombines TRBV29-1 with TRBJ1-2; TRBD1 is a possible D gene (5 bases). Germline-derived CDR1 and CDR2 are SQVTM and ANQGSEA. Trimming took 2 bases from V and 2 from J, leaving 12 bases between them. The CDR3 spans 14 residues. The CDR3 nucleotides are TGCAGCGTTGAAAGGGGCGCACTCAACTATGGCTACACCTTC. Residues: CSVERGALNYGYTF.

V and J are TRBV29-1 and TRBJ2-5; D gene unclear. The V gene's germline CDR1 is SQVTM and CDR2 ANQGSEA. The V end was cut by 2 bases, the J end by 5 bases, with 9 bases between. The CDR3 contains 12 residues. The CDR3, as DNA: TGCAGCGTTGAAAGGACCGCGGAGACCCAGTACTTC. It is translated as CSVERTAETQYF. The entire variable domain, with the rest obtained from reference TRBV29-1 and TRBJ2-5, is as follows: SAVISQKPSRDICQRGTSLTIQCQVDSQVTMMFWYRQQPGQSLTLIATANQGSEATYESGFVIDKFPISRPNLTFSTLTVSNMSPEDSSIYLCSVERTAETQYFGPGTRLLVL.

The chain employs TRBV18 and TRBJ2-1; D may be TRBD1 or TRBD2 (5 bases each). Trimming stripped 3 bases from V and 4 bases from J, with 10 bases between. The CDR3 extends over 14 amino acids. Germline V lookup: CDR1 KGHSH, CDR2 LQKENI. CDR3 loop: CASSPPGRYNEQFF. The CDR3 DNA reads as TGTGCCAGCTCACCCCCGGGGCGGTACAATGAGCAGTTCTTC.

The CDR3 DNA follows: TGTGCCAGCAGCTTGGCCGTGGCGGGGGGCACAGATACGCAGTATTTT. This translates into CASSLAVAGGTDTQYF. This chain joins TRBV5-4 and TRBJ2-3; 7 nucleotides align to TRBD2. This CDR3 comprises 16 residues. From germline, CDR1 is SGHNT and CDR2 YYREEE (reference sequence). The J segment lost 1 base and the V segment lost 0 bases, leaving 5 bases of the junction unmatched.

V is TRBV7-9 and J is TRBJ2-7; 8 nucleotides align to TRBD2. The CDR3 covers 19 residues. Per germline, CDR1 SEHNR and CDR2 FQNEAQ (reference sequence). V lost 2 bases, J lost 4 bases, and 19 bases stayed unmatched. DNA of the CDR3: TGTGCCAGCAGCTTAACGCGGGGGGCCTTAACCCGTGGTAGTTACGAGCAGTACTTC. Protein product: CASSLTRGALTRGSYEQYF.

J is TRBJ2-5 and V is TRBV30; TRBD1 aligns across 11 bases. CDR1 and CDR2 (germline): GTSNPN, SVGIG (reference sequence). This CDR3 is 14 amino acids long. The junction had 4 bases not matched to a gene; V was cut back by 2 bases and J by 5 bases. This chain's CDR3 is CAWSSGTGGETQYF. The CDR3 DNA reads TGTGCCTGGAGTTCCGGGACAGGGGGGGAGACCCAGTACTTC.

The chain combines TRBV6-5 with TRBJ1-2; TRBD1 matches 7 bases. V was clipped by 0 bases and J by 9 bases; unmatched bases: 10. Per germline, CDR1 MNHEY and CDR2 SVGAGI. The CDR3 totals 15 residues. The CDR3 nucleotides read TGTGCCAGCAGTTACTCGACAGGGTACCTTCGTAGCTACACCTTC. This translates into CASSYSTGYLRSYTF.

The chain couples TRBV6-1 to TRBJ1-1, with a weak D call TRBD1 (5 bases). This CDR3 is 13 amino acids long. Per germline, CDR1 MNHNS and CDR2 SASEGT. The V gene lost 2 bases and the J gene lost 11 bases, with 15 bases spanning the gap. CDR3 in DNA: TGTGCCAGCAGTGAAAAAGTTCTGGGGACGGCTTTCTTT. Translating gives CASSEKVLGTAFF.